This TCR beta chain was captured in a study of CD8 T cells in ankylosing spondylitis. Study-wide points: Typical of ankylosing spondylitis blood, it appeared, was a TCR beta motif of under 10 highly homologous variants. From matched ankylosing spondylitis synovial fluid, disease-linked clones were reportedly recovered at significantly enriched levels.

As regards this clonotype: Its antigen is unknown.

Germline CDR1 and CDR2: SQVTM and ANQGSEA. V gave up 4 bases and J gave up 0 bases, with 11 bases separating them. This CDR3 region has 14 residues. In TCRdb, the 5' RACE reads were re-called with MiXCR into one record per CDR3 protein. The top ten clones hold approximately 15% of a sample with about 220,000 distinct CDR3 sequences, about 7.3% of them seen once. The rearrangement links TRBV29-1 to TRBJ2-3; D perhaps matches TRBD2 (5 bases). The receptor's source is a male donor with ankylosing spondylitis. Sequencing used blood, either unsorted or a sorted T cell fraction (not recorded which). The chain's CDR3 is CSVVGLTSTDTQYF. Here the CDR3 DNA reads TGCAGCGTTGTTGGACTTACTAGCACAGATACGCAGTATTTT.